The entry below describes one T cell receptor beta chain. The data stem from a study of blood T cell repertoires in COVID-19. Study summary: Material from acute and convalescent COVID-19 was sourced from the United States, Italy and Spain.

The table came from immunoSEQ multiplex PCR; TCRdb's copy has only in-frame clones and leaves some out. The sample shows about 27,000 clones, 70% to 85% of them seen only once. The sequenced sample was peripheral blood. This clonotype was obtained from a man aged 80 or over with active or convalescent COVID-19.

The CDR3 DNA sequence: TGTGCCAGCAGCTTCATTCGGGACTACGAGCAGTACTTC. Translation: CASSFIRDYEQYF. The chain carries TRBV7-2 and TRBJ2-7, with D maybe TRBD2 (5 bases). CDR3 size: 13 residues. CDR1 is SGHTA and CDR2 is FQGNSA in the germline V gene. V was clipped by 3 bases and J by 3 bases, with 9 bases between them.